This is a list of T cell receptor beta chains from one sample in a study of monozygotic twins with inflammatory bowel disease. One entry per CDR3 protein, without DNA, is what TCRdb gives after re-calling the 5' RACE reads. This table holds some 150,000 distinct CDR3 sequences. Sequencing was carried out using blood. Source of these receptors: a human donor with ulcerative colitis or Crohn's disease, or a healthy co-twin of an affected twin (not recorded which). The CDR3 runs from the conserved cysteine through the conserved F or W.

V	J	CDR3
TRBV12-3/TRBV12-4	TRBJ1-6	CASSPVSSPLHF
TRBV6-1	TRBJ1-6	CASSPRTPGLPYNSPLHF
TRBV5-1	TRBJ2-2	CASSERLAGYLHTGELFF
TRBV29-1	TRBJ2-5	CSADVTGNPETQYF
TRBV3-1	TRBJ1-2	CASSEGTGINYGYTF
TRBV5-1	TRBJ1-1	CASSLEEGLNTEAFF
TRBV20-1	TRBJ1-5	CSARVPRTGAYSNQPQHF
TRBV5-1	TRBJ2-2	CASSLGVSTTGELFF
TRBV5-1	TRBJ2-1	CASSRWATYNEQFF
TRBV6-1	TRBJ2-1	CASISRSTTGETEQFF
TRBV19	TRBJ2-5	CASSIAGRETQYF
TRBV20-1	TRBJ2-1	CSARDSLGFTNEQFF
TRBV27	TRBJ2-7	CASIKPGQGYEQYF
TRBV5-1	TRBJ2-2	CASSVTGNTGELFF
TRBV10-3	TRBJ2-7	CAISESQGYSYEQYF
TRBV11-2	TRBJ2-7	CASSLVTGLAGAVSYEQYF
TRBV3-1	TRBJ1-6	CASSNLDRRNSPLHF
TRBV28	TRBJ2-7	CASSSPGQYEQYF
TRBV7-8	TRBJ2-7	CASSKSFGSYEQYF
TRBV5-4	TRBJ1-5	CASTRMNSNQPQHF
TRBV4-3	TRBJ2-7	CASSHARGRATYEQYF
TRBV4-3	TRBJ2-7	CASSQGAGTDYEQYF